A selection of T cell receptor beta chains follows, all from one sample in a study of CD8+CD57+ T cells in acquired aplastic anemia. MiXCR, applied by TCRdb to the reads, yields one record per CDR3 protein. The sample has hundreds of thousands of distinct CDR3 sequences; 50% to 65% are singletons. Material: sorted CD4+, CD8+, or CD8+CD57+ T cells (not recorded which) from PBMCs. The source is a human donor with aplastic anemia. Both conserved end residues are part of each CDR3. Each record gives: clone size, J gene, D gene, CDR3 length, V gene, CDR3 DNA, CDR3 protein. A D gene is named only where the DNA matches it firmly. Part of the rows lack a size; the others show once, few, many or a class for expanded clones.

abundance: many; j_gene: TRBJ2-7; d_gene: -; len: 15; v_gene: TRBV5-1; CDR3nt: TGCGCCAGCAGCTTGGCCCAGGCAGCCTCGTACGAGCAGTACTTC; CDR3aa: CASSLAQAASYEQYF
abundance: few; j_gene: TRBJ2-7; d_gene: TRBD1; len: 16; v_gene: TRBV7-2; CDR3nt: TGTGCCAGCAGCTTAAGGGGACAGGCTCTCACCTACGAGCAGTACTTC; CDR3aa: CASSLRGQALTYEQYF
abundance: -; j_gene: TRBJ2-1; d_gene: TRBD2; len: 16; v_gene: TRBV20-1; CDR3nt: TGCAGTGCTAGGTCGAGCGGGAGGGCCTCCTACAATGAGCAGTTCTTC; CDR3aa: CSARSSGRASYNEQFF
abundance: few; j_gene: TRBJ2-1; d_gene: TRBD2; len: 17; v_gene: TRBV7-9; CDR3nt: TGTGCCAGCAGCTCTGGAGCGTCGGGGGGGGCCGGACGAGAGCAGTTCTTC; CDR3aa: CASSSGASGGAGREQFF
abundance: many; j_gene: TRBJ2-1; d_gene: -; len: 13; v_gene: TRBV25-1; CDR3nt: TGTGCCAGCAGTGATCGAAAGCATAATGAGCAGTTCTTC; CDR3aa: CASSDRKHNEQFF
abundance: few; j_gene: TRBJ1-6; d_gene: TRBD1; len: 14; v_gene: TRBV15; CDR3nt: TGTGCCACCAGGGGGGACAGGGAACGATCACCCCTCCACTTT; CDR3aa: CATRGDRERSPLHF
abundance: -; j_gene: TRBJ2-7; d_gene: TRBD1; len: 16; v_gene: TRBV25-1; CDR3nt: TGTGCCAGCAGTGAGTTCACAGGGGTCAATTATTACGAGCAGTACTTC; CDR3aa: CASSEFTGVNYYEQYF
abundance: -; j_gene: TRBJ1-1; d_gene: TRBD1; len: 15; v_gene: TRBV7-4; CDR3nt: TGTGCCAGCAGCGTTGAACAGGGGGCGTACACTGAAGCTTTCTTT; CDR3aa: CASSVEQGAYTEAFF
abundance: -; j_gene: TRBJ2-4; d_gene: -; len: 12; v_gene: TRBV2; CDR3nt: TGTGCCAGCAGTAGGGGGGGGGGCATTCAGTACTTC; CDR3aa: CASSRGGGIQYF
abundance: -; j_gene: TRBJ1-2; d_gene: -; len: 14; v_gene: TRBV12-3/TRBV12-4; CDR3nt: TGTGCCAGCAGCACGCATCTGAGTAGCTATGGCTACACCTTC; CDR3aa: CASSTHLSSYGYTF
abundance: -; j_gene: TRBJ2-7; d_gene: TRBD1; len: 15; v_gene: TRBV5-6; CDR3nt: TGTGCCAGCAGCTGGACAGGGGGCGCGTTCCGAGGGCAGTACTTC; CDR3aa: CASSWTGGAFRGQYF
abundance: -; j_gene: TRBJ2-7; d_gene: TRBD1; len: 15; v_gene: TRBV3-1; CDR3nt: TGTGCCAGCAGCCAAGCGGGACAGCTTACCTACGAGCAGTACTTC; CDR3aa: CASSQAGQLTYEQYF
abundance: many; j_gene: TRBJ2-5; d_gene: -; len: 12; v_gene: TRBV3-1; CDR3nt: TGTGCCAGCAGCCCAAACCAAGAGACCCAGTACTTC; CDR3aa: CASSPNQETQYF
abundance: few; j_gene: TRBJ2-5; d_gene: -; len: 13; v_gene: TRBV7-2; CDR3nt: TGTGCCAGCAGCTTGGCCTCGGGGGAGACCCAGTACTTC; CDR3aa: CASSLASGETQYF
abundance: many; j_gene: TRBJ2-1; d_gene: TRBD2; len: 15; v_gene: TRBV2; CDR3nt: TGTGCCAGCAGTGAACGGGGGGGGCCCTACAATGAGCAGTTCTTC; CDR3aa: CASSERGGPYNEQFF
abundance: few; j_gene: TRBJ1-1; d_gene: -; len: 13; v_gene: TRBV7-9; CDR3nt: TGTGCCAGCAGCCCACCCCCCTACACTGAAGCTTTCTTT; CDR3aa: CASSPPPYTEAFF
abundance: -; j_gene: TRBJ1-3; d_gene: -; len: 16; v_gene: TRBV29-1; CDR3nt: TGCAGCGTTGCAGACGGGGACCCTGTCTCTGGAAACACCATATATTTT; CDR3aa: CSVADGDPVSGNTIYF
abundance: -; j_gene: TRBJ1-2; d_gene: TRBD1; len: 14; v_gene: TRBV4-1; CDR3nt: TGCGCCAGCAGCGACTCGACAGGGGAGGACGGCTACACCTTC; CDR3aa: CASSDSTGEDGYTF
abundance: few; j_gene: TRBJ2-7; d_gene: TRBD2; len: 12; v_gene: TRBV2; CDR3nt: TGTGCCAGCAGACTAGCGGGAGACGAGCAGTACTTC; CDR3aa: CASRLAGDEQYF
abundance: -; j_gene: TRBJ2-3; d_gene: TRBD2; len: 16; v_gene: TRBV19; CDR3nt: TGTGCCAGTCGCGGACTAGCGGGGCCTCTCGACGATACGCAGTATTTT; CDR3aa: CASRGLAGPLDDTQYF
abundance: -; j_gene: TRBJ2-7; d_gene: TRBD2; len: 15; v_gene: TRBV10-3; CDR3nt: TGTGCCATCAGTGACGGTAGCGGGAGCCGATACGAGCAGTACTTC; CDR3aa: CAISDGSGSRYEQYF
abundance: once; j_gene: TRBJ1-1; d_gene: TRBD1; len: 17; v_gene: TRBV7-6; CDR3nt: TGTGCCAGCAGCTTAGTCCGACATGACAGGGTAGGCACTGAAGCTTTCTTT; CDR3aa: CASSLVRHDRVGTEAFF
abundance: -; j_gene: TRBJ2-7; d_gene: TRBD2; len: 13; v_gene: TRBV12-3/TRBV12-4; CDR3nt: TGTGCCAGCAGAAAGGGACTATCCTACGAGCAGTACTTC; CDR3aa: CASRKGLSYEQYF
abundance: -; j_gene: TRBJ2-2; d_gene: -; len: 14; v_gene: TRBV7-3; CDR3nt: TGTGCCACCAAGGATAAGGGGAAGGCCGGGGAGCTGTTTTTT; CDR3aa: CATKDKGKAGELFF
abundance: few; j_gene: TRBJ2-1; d_gene: TRBD2; len: 14; v_gene: TRBV5-1; CDR3nt: TGCGCCAGCAGCTTGGGACTAGCGGAAGGTAGGGACTTCTTC; CDR3aa: CASSLGLAEGRDFF
abundance: many; j_gene: TRBJ2-1; d_gene: -; len: 11; v_gene: TRBV2; CDR3nt: TGTGCCAGCACGGTTCTCAATGAGCAGTTCTTC; CDR3aa: CASTVLNEQFF
abundance: many; j_gene: TRBJ1-1; d_gene: -; len: 16; v_gene: TRBV4-2; CDR3nt: TGTGCCAGCAGCTTAAGATTGGCTGGGTACGGCACTGAAGCTTTCTTT; CDR3aa: CASSLRLAGYGTEAFF
abundance: -; j_gene: TRBJ1-5; d_gene: -; len: 14; v_gene: TRBV24-1; CDR3nt: TGTGCCACCAGTGACGCAGGGGCCAATCAGCCCCAGCATTTT; CDR3aa: CATSDAGANQPQHF
abundance: -; j_gene: TRBJ2-3; d_gene: TRBD1; len: 16; v_gene: TRBV7-9; CDR3nt: TGTGCCAGCAGCTCCCAGTGGACAGGGGAGGTTGATACGCAGTATTTT; CDR3aa: CASSSQWTGEVDTQYF
abundance: -; j_gene: TRBJ1-4; d_gene: TRBD1; len: 13; v_gene: TRBV7-8; CDR3nt: TGTGCCAGCAGCGGTGACAGGGGTACTTTGATGTTTTTT; CDR3aa: CASSGDRGTLMFF
abundance: many; j_gene: TRBJ1-2; d_gene: -; len: 14; v_gene: TRBV12-3/TRBV12-4; CDR3nt: TGTGCCAGCAGTACCCAAAGGGGTACGTTGGACTACACCTTC; CDR3aa: CASSTQRGTLDYTF
abundance: -; j_gene: TRBJ1-2; d_gene: -; len: 13; v_gene: TRBV24-1; CDR3nt: TGTGCCACCAGTTTTCACGGTAGCTATGGCTACACCTTC; CDR3aa: CATSFHGSYGYTF
abundance: -; j_gene: TRBJ2-5; d_gene: -; len: 15; v_gene: TRBV29-1; CDR3nt: TGCAGCGTAAAAAACAGGGACTGGAGCGGGGAGACCCAGTACTTC; CDR3aa: CSVKNRDWSGETQYF
abundance: -; j_gene: TRBJ2-7; d_gene: TRBD1; len: 14; v_gene: TRBV20-1; CDR3nt: TGCAGTGCTCGACCCGGGACAGGGGGCTACGAGCAGTACTTC; CDR3aa: CSARPGTGGYEQYF
abundance: -; j_gene: TRBJ2-7; d_gene: -; len: 13; v_gene: TRBV7-3; CDR3nt: TGTGCCAGCAGCTTTATCAAGGGAAGCGAGCAGTACTTC; CDR3aa: CASSFIKGSEQYF
abundance: few; j_gene: TRBJ2-3; d_gene: -; len: 13; v_gene: TRBV7-3; CDR3nt: TGTGCCAGCAGCTTAAATCAGGGGGATACGCAGTATTTT; CDR3aa: CASSLNQGDTQYF
abundance: -; j_gene: TRBJ2-3; d_gene: TRBD2; len: 16; v_gene: TRBV24-1; CDR3nt: TGTGCCACCAGTGACCTCACAGCGGGAGCCGTAGATACGCAGTATTTT; CDR3aa: CATSDLTAGAVDTQYF
abundance: many; j_gene: TRBJ1-6; d_gene: TRBD1; len: 16; v_gene: TRBV6-6; CDR3nt: TGTGCCAGCAATCGACAGGGGACAATCTATAATTCACCCCTCCACTTT; CDR3aa: CASNRQGTIYNSPLHF
abundance: -; j_gene: TRBJ2-5; d_gene: -; len: 15; v_gene: TRBV7-2; CDR3nt: TGTGCCAGCAGCTCACCCTGGGGGTACCAAGAGACCCAGTACTTC; CDR3aa: CASSSPWGYQETQYF
abundance: few; j_gene: TRBJ2-7; d_gene: -; len: 14; v_gene: TRBV6-5; CDR3nt: TGTGCCAGCAGTGCCGAGTGGGGTCCCTACGAGCAGTACTTC; CDR3aa: CASSAEWGPYEQYF
abundance: once; j_gene: TRBJ2-3; d_gene: TRBD2; len: 14; v_gene: TRBV20-1; CDR3nt: TGCAGTGCCCCCGGGACTACCTACACAGATACGCAGTATTTT; CDR3aa: CSAPGTTYTDTQYF
abundance: -; j_gene: TRBJ2-7; d_gene: -; len: 14; v_gene: TRBV11-1; CDR3nt: TGTGCCAGCAGCTTAGCCCTGCTGGCCCCCGAGCAGTACTTC; CDR3aa: CASSLALLAPEQYF
abundance: -; j_gene: TRBJ1-1; d_gene: TRBD1; len: 14; v_gene: TRBV19; CDR3nt: TGTGCCAGTAGTGCTTCAGGGGGCGAGACTGAAGCTTTCTTT; CDR3aa: CASSASGGETEAFF
abundance: few; j_gene: TRBJ2-2; d_gene: -; len: 12; v_gene: TRBV9; CDR3nt: TGTGCCAGCAACGGGGCGGTCGGGGAGCTGTTTTTT; CDR3aa: CASNGAVGELFF
abundance: -; j_gene: TRBJ1-4; d_gene: -; len: 10; v_gene: TRBV7-9; CDR3nt: TGTGCCATCAAAGGGGAAAAACTGTTTTTT; CDR3aa: CAIKGEKLFF
abundance: -; j_gene: TRBJ2-1; d_gene: TRBD2; len: 22; v_gene: TRBV7-9; CDR3nt: TGCGCCAGCAGCCAACCTTGGGAAGGGGCTAGCGGGACCAATTATTCCTACAATGAGCAGTTCTTC; CDR3aa: CASSQPWEGASGTNYSYNEQFF
abundance: -; j_gene: TRBJ1-5; d_gene: TRBD1; len: 18; v_gene: TRBV20-1; CDR3nt: TGCAGTGCTAGAGATAGGAGATCAGGACAGGTCGTTTATCAGCCCCAGCATTTT; CDR3aa: CSARDRRSGQVVYQPQHF
abundance: many; j_gene: TRBJ1-1; d_gene: -; len: 14; v_gene: TRBV7-9; CDR3nt: TGTGCCAGCAGTCAGAAACGGGAGAACACTGAAGCTTTCTTT; CDR3aa: CASSQKRENTEAFF